The clone carrying this T cell receptor beta chain was seen many times. Its antigen is currently unknown. The data stem from a study of CD8+CD57+ T cells in acquired aplastic anemia. Study details: Roughly 3.2 ug was the average amount of DNA from sorted CD4+ and CD8+ cells. Study results and limitations: The study found no significant CD8+ Simpson's diversity difference between patients and controls. Sharing between patients and controls was observed for twenty-nine CD8+ CDR3 sequences.

Individuals selected for sequencing had exhibited CD8+CD57+ cell expansion on flow cytometry. Untreated patients provided the blood samples, with no therapy given before sampling. Genomic DNA, the template, was used for profiling of the TCR beta VDJ and CDR3. TCRdb reprocessed the reads via MiXCR and lists one record per CDR3 protein. Of approximately 190,000 distinct CDR3 sequences listed, around 47% are singletons. The CDR3 is 11 residues long. Trimming pared 2 bases from V and 4 bases from J, leaving 1 base between. Germline V lookup: CDR1 SGDLS, CDR2 YYNGEE. This rearrangement joins TRBV9 to TRBJ2-1; D is uncertain. Material for sequencing was sorted CD4+, CD8+, or CD8+CD57+ T cells (not recorded which) from PBMCs. This TCR came from a human donor with aplastic anemia. DNA of the CDR3: TGTGCCAGCAGCGTGTACAATGAGCAGTTCTTC. It translates to CASSVYNEQFF.